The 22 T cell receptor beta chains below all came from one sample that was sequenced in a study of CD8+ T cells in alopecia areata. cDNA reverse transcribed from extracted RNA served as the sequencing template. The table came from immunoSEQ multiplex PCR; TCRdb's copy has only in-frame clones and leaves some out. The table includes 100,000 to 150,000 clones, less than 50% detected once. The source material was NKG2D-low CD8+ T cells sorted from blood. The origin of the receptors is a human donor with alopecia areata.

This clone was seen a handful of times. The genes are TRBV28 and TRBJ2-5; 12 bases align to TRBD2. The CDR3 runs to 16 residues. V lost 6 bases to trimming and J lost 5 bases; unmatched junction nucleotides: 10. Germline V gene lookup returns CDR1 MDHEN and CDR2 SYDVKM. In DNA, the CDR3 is TGTGCCAGCAGCCACCTAGCGGGGGGGCCCGAGGAGACCCAGTACTTC. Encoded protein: CASSHLAGGPEETQYF.

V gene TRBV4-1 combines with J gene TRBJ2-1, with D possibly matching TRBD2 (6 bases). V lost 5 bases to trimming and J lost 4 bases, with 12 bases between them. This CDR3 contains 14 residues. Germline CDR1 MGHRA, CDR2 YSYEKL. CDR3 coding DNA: TGCGCCAGCAGCATAGCGGTTACGTACAATGAGCAGTTCTTC. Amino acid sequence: CASSIAVTYNEQFF.

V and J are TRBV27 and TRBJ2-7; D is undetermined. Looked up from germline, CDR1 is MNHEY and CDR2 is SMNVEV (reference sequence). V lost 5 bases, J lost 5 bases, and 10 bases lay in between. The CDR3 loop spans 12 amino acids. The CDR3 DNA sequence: TGTGCCAGCAGTGCGGTTGGCGACGAGCAGTACTTC. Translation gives CASSAVGDEQYF.

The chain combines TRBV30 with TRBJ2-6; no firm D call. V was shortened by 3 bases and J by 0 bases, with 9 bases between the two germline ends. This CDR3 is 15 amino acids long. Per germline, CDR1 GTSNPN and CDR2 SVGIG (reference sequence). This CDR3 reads CAWRYGFSGANVLTF. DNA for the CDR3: TGTGCCTGGAGGTACGGATTCTCTGGGGCCAACGTCCTGACTTTC.

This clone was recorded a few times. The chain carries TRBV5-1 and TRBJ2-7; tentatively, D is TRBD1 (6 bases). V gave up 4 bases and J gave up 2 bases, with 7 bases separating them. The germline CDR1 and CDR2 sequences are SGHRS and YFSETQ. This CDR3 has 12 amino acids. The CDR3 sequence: CASSGTTYEQYF. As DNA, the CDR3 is TGCGCCAGCAGCGGGACAACCTACGAGCAGTACTTC.

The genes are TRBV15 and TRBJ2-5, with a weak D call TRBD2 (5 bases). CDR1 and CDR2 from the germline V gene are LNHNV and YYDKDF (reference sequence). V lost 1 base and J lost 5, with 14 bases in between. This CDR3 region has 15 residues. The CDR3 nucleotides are TGTGCCACCAGCAGAGTCGCGAGGCCGGGGGAGACCCAGTACTTC. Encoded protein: CATSRVARPGETQYF.

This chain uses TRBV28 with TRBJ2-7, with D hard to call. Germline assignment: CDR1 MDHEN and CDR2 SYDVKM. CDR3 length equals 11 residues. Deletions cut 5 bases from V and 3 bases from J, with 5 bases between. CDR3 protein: CASSDNYEQYF. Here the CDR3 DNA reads TGTGCCAGCAGTGATAACTACGAGCAGTACTTC. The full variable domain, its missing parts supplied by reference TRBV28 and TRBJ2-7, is DVKVTQSSRYLVKRTGEKVFLECVQDMDHENMFWYRQDPGLGLRLIYFSYDVKMKEKGDIPEGYSVSREKKERFSLILESASTNQTSMYLCASSDNYEQYFGPGTRLTVT.

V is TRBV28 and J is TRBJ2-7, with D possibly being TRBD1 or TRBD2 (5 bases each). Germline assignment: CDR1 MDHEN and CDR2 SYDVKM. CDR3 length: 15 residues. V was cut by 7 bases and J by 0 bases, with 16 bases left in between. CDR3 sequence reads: CASIEGWGSSYEQYF. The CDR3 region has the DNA TGTGCCAGCATAGAAGGTTGGGGGAGCTCCTACGAGCAGTACTTC.

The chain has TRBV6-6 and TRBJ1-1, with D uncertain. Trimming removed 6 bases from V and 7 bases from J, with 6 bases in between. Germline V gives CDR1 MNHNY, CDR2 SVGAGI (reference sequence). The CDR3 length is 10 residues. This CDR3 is CASREVEAFF. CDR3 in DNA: TGTGCCAGCAGGGAGGTTGAAGCTTTCTTT.

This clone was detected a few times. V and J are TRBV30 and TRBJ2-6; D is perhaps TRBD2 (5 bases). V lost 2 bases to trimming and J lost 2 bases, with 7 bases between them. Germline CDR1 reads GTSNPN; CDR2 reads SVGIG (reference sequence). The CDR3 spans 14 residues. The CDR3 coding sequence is TGTGCCTGGAGTTACGGGGCTGGGGCCAACGTCCTGACTTTC. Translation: CAWSYGAGANVLTF.

The CDR3 region has the DNA TGTGCCAGCAGTTACCCGGACAGTCATCAGCCCCAGCATTTT. This encodes CASSYPDSHQPQHF. The V call is TRBV6-6, the J call TRBJ1-5; the D gene is possibly TRBD1 (6 bases). Trimming took off 2 bases at V and 5 bases at J, with 10 bases between the two ends. This CDR3 contains 14 residues. CDR1 is MNHNY and CDR2 is SVGAGI in the germline V gene (reference sequence).

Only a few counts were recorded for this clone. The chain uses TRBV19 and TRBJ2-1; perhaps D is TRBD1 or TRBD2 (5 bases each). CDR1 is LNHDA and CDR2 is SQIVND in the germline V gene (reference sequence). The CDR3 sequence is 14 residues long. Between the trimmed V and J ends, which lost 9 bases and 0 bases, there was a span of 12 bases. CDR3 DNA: TGTGCCAGCCGAGGGGTGAGCTCCTACAATGAGCAGTTCTTC. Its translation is CASRGVSSYNEQFF.

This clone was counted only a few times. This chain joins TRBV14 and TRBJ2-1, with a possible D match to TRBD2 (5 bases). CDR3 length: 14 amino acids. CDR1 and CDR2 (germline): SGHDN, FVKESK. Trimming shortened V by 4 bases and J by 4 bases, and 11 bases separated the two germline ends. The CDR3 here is CASSPLRGYNEQFF. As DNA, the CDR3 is TGTGCCAGCAGCCCTCTCCGCGGGTACAATGAGCAGTTCTTC.

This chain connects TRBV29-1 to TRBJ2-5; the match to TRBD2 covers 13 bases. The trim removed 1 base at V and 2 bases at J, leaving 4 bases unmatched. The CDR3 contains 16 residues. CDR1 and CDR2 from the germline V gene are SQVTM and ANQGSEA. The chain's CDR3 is CSVEGGLAGRQETQYF. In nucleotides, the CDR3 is TGCAGCGTTGAAGGGGGACTAGCGGGGAGGCAAGAGACCCAGTACTTC.

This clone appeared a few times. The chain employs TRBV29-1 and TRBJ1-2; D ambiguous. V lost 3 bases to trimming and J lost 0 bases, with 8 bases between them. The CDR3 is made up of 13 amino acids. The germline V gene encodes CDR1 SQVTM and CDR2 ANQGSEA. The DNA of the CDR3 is TGCAGCGTTGAGCGCCAGACTAACTATGGCTACACCTTC. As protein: CSVERQTNYGYTF.

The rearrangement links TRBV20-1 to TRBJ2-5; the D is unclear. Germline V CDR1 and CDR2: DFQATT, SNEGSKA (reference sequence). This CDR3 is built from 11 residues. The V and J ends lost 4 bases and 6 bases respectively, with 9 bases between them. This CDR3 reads CSATPAKTQYF. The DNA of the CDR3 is TGCAGTGCTACCCCAGCGAAGACCCAGTACTTC.

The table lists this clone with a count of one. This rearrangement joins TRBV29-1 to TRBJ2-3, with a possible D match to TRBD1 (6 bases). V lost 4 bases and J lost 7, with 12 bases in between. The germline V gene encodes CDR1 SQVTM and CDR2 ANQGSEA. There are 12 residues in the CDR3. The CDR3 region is CSVGDQGYTQYF. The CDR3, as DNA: TGCAGCGTTGGAGATCAGGGGTATACGCAGTATTTT.

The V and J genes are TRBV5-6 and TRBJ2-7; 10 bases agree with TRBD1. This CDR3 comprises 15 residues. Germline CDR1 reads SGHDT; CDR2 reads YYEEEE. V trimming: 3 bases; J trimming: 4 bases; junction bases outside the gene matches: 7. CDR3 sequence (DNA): TGTGCCAGCAGCTATACGACAGGGGGCCCATACGAGCAGTACTTC. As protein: CASSYTTGGPYEQYF.

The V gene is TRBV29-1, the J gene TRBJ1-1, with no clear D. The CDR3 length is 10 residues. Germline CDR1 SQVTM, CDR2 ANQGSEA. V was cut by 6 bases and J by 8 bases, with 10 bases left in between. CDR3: CSVPGQEAFF. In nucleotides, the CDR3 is TGCAGCGTACCGGGTCAGGAAGCTTTCTTT.

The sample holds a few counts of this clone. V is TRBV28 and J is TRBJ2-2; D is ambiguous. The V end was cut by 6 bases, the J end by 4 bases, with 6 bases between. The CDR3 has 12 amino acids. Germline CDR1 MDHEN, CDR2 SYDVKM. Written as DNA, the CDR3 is TGTGCCAGCAGGGTTGGCACCGGGGAGCTGTTTTTT. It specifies CASRVGTGELFF.

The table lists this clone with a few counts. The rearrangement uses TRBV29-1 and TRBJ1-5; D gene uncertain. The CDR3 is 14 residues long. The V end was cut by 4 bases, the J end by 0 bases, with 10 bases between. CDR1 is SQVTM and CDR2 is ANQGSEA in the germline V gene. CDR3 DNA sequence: TGCAGCGTTGCAGGCTCAGCTAGCAATCAGCCCCAGCATTTT. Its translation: CSVAGSASNQPQHF.

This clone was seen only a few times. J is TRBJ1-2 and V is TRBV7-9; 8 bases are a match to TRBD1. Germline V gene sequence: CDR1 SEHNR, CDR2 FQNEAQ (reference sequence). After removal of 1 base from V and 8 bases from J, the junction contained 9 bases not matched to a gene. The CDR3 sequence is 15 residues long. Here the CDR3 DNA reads TGTGCCAGCAGCTTAGGTACCCAGGGGGCCCAAGGCTACACCTTC. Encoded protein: CASSLGTQGAQGYTF.